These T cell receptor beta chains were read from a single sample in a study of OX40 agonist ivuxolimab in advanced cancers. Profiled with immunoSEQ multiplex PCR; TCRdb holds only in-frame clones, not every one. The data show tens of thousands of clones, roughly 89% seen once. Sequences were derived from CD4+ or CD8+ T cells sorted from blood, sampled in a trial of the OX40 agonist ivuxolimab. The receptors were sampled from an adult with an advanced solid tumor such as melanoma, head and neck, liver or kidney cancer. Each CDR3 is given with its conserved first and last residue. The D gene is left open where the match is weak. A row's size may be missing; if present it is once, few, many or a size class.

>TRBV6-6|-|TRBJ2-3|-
CASSYNVGRTDTQYF
TGTGCCAGCAGTTATAATGTAGGCAGAACAGATACGCAGTATTTT
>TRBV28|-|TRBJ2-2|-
CASSLLSGSAGELFF
TGTGCCAGCAGTTTGCTATCTGGGAGTGCCGGGGAGCTGTTTTTT
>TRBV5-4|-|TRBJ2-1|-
CASSRPRGEDNEQFF
TGTGCCAGCAGCCGACCGAGGGGCGAGGACAATGAGCAGTTCTTC
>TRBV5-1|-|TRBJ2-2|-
CASSLIENTGELFF
TGCGCCAGCAGCTTAATTGAGAACACCGGGGAGCTGTTTTTT
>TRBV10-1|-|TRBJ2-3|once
CASSESGWGGPDTQYF
TGCGCCAGCAGTGAGTCCGGGTGGGGGGGGCCAGATACGCAGTATTTT
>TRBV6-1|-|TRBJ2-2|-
CASSEDRATGELFF
TGTGCCAGCAGTGAAGACAGGGCCACCGGGGAGCTGTTTTTT
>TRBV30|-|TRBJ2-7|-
CAWIHRDKSEQYF
TGTGCCTGGATTCACAGGGATAAGAGCGAGCAGTACTTC
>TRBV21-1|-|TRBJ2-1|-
CASSDGADHSYNEQFF
TGTGCCAGCAGCGACGGGGCCGACCATTCCTACAATGAGCAGTTCTTC
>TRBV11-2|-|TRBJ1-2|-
CASSLAQGGHYGYTF
TGTGCCAGCAGCTTAGCACAAGGGGGGCACTATGGCTACACCTTC
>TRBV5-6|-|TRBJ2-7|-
CASSLGTASYEQYF
TGTGCCAGCAGCTTGGGGACTGCCTCCTACGAGCAGTACTTC
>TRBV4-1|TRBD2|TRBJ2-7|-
CASSSGGTYEQYF
TGCGCCAGTTCTAGCGGGGGGACCTACGAGCAGTACTTC
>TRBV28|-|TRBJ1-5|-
CASSPDYRPNSNQPQHF
TGTGCCAGCAGTCCGGACTACCGGCCTAATAGCAATCAGCCCCAGCATTTT
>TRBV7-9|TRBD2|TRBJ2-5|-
CASSSSGLREETQYF
TGTGCCAGCAGCTCATCGGGACTAAGAGAAGAGACCCAGTACTTC
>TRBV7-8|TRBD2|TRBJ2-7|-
CASSLAGLAREQYF
TGTGCCAGCAGCTTAGCGGGACTAGCCCGCGAGCAGTACTTC
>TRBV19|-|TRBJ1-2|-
CASSINSFGGYGYTF
TGTGCCAGTAGTATAAATTCTTTTGGGGGCTATGGCTACACCTTC
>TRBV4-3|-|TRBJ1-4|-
CASSQDLGLLGEKLFF
TGCGCCAGCAGCCAAGATTTGGGGTTGTTAGGTGAAAAACTGTTTTTT
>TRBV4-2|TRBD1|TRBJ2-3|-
CASSQVGTGDTQYF
TGTGCCAGCAGCCAAGTCGGGACAGGCGATACGCAGTATTTT
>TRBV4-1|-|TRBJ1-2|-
CASSQGGRGYTF
TGCGCCAGCAGCCAAGGAGGACGAGGCTACACCTTC
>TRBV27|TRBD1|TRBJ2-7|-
CASSFFSDRAHEQYF
TGTGCCAGCAGTTTCTTCTCCGACAGGGCCCACGAGCAGTACTTC
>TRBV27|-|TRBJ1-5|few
CASSLQGQPQHF
TGTGCCAGCAGTCTCCAGGGCCAGCCCCAGCATTTT
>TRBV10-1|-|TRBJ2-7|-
CASAGTSYEQYF
TGCGCCAGCGCCGGAACGTCCTACGAGCAGTACTTC
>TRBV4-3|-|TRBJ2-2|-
CASSQEPGTGELFF
TGCGCCAGCAGCCAAGAGCCGGGAACCGGGGAGCTGTTTTTT
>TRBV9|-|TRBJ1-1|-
CASSVGINTEAFF
TGTGCCAGCAGCGTAGGGATAAACACTGAAGCTTTCTTT
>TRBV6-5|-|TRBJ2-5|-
CASSYSFVEQETQYF
TGTGCCAGCAGTTACTCGTTTGTGGAGCAAGAGACCCAGTACTTC
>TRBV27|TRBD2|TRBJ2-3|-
CASSLTGGAADTQYF
TGTGCCAGCAGTTTAACGGGGGGGGCCGCAGATACGCAGTATTTT
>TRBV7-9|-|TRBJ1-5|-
CASSLVAGNSNQPQHF
TGTGCCAGCAGCTTAGTGGCGGGTAATAGCAATCAGCCCCAGCATTTT
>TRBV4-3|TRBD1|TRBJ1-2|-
CASSQDSRQGYGYTF
TGCGCCAGCAGCCAAGATTCCCGACAGGGCTATGGCTACACCTTC
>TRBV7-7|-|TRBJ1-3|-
CASSPDPSGNTIYF
TGTGCTAGCAGCCCAGACCCCTCTGGAAACACCATATATTTT
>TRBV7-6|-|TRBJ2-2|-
CASSLELTGELFF
TGTGCCAGCAGCTTAGAGCTCACCGGGGAGCTGTTTTTT
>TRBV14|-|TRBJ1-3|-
CASSQDFIGFGNTIYF
TGTGCCAGCAGCCAAGATTTCATTGGATTTGGAAACACCATATATTTT
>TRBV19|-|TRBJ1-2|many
CASSISWTPAGYTF
TGTGCCAGTAGTATCTCCTGGACACCGGCTGGCTACACCTTC
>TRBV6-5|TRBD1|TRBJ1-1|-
CASSTGDRAEAFF
TGTGCCAGCAGTACGGGGGACAGGGCTGAAGCTTTCTTT
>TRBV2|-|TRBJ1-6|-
CASISEGNSPLHF
TGTGCCAGCATCTCCGAGGGTAATTCACCCCTCCACTTT
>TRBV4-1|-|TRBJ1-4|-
CASRLNEKLFF
TGCGCCAGCAGACTAAATGAAAAACTGTTTTTT
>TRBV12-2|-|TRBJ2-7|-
CASRFDLMERF
TGTGCAAGTCGCTTCGACCTAATGGAGCGCTTC